This T cell receptor beta chain was captured by sequencing in a study of cytomegalovirus exposure and HLA in healthy donors. CDR3 length: 15 amino acids. V gave up 3 bases and J gave up 10 bases; unmatched junction bases: 14. Germline assignment: CDR1 GTSNPN and CDR2 SVGIG (reference sequence). General study results and limits: No immune exposure information besides CMV serostatus was available.

This clone has more than one count but fewer than ten. The antigen is not known. 60 Vbeta and 13 Jbeta primers were used in PCR. The data were produced by immunoSEQ multiplex PCR, yet TCRdb's version contains in-frame clones alone and is incomplete. The sample includes about 130,000 clones, more than 65% of them seen just once. V and J are TRBV30 and TRBJ1-1, with TRBD1 matching over 10 bases. Material: PBMCs. The source of this sequence is a man between 45 and 60 years old in good health and CMV-seronegative. The CDR3 coding sequence is TGTGCCTGGAGCAGGCTCCGGGACAGGGGTGGAGGAGCTTTCTTT. This encodes CAWSRLRDRGGGAFF.